This entry lists 7 T cell receptor beta chains sequenced from one sample in a study of Tregs in tolerant kidney transplant recipients. TCRdb's copy holds only in-frame clones and misses some; the assay was immunoSEQ multiplex PCR. Altogether around 61,000 clones are present, about 89% being singletons, with the ten largest covering under 4.5%. The nonmyeloablative bone marrow transplants came from related graft donors, with transient mixed chimerism. Sample: CD4+ T cells from blood (PBMCs), taken 6 months after the transplant. The receptor source for this set is a human patient who received a combined kidney and bone marrow transplant. Some T cells here may be from the graft donor.

The chain combines TRBV7-2 with TRBJ1-2; D is perhaps TRBD1 (5 bases). Trimming left V 5 bases short and J 4 bases short, with 11 bases between. The CDR3 has 13 amino acids. CDR1 and CDR2 (germline): SGHTA, FQGNSA. The CDR3 loop reads CASSAGSSYGYTF. Written as DNA, the CDR3 is TGTGCCAGCAGCGCAGGGTCAAGCTATGGCTACACCTTC.

This rearrangement joins TRBV19 to TRBJ2-5; the D gene is possibly TRBD1 (5 bases). Per germline, CDR1 LNHDA and CDR2 SQIVND (reference sequence). This CDR3 has 19 residues. V was clipped by 0 bases and J by 4 bases, with 24 bases between them. The CDR3 sequence: CASSIDLLIFRQGIETQYF. The CDR3 nucleotides read TGTGCCAGTAGTATAGATCTGCTGATTTTTCGGCAGGGCATAGAGACCCAGTACTTC. Complete variable domain (other parts from reference TRBV19 and TRBJ2-5): DGGITQSPKYLFRKEGQNVTLSCEQNLNHDAMYWYRQDPGQGLRLIYYSQIVNDFQKGDIAEGYSVSREKKESFPLTVTSAQKNPTAFYLCASSIDLLIFRQGIETQYFGPGTRLLVL.

The chain employs TRBV27 and TRBJ1-2; D not certain. Germline V gene lookup returns CDR1 MNHEY and CDR2 SMNVEV (reference sequence). The length of the CDR3 is 14 residues. Trimming pared 5 bases from V and 7 bases from J, leaving 17 bases between. Here the CDR3 reads CASSRHLNEAGYTF. In DNA, the CDR3 is TGTGCCAGCAGTCGCCATCTAAACGAGGCTGGCTACACCTTC.

This chain connects TRBV4-2 to TRBJ1-3; unclear D gene. Trimming removed 4 bases at V and 5 bases at J, with 15 bases between. CDR1 and CDR2 (germline): LGHNA, YNFKEQ. This CDR3 contains 15 residues. CDR3 protein: CASSPAADGRNTIYF. In DNA, the CDR3 is TGTGCCAGCAGCCCAGCGGCCGACGGAAGAAACACCATATATTTT.

The chain carries TRBV6-4 and TRBJ2-2; tentative D call: TRBD1 (5 bases). V was trimmed by 3 bases and J by 2 bases, leaving 13 bases between them. The germline V gene encodes CDR1 MRHNA and CDR2 SNTAGT. The CDR3 is 16 residues long. The CDR3, as DNA: TGTGCCAGCAGTGAATTCCCAGGGCCCAACACCGGGGAGCTGTTTTTT. Residues: CASSEFPGPNTGELFF.

In the case of this clone: Distinct nucleotide sequences in the sample also encode this CDR3. CDR3 loop: CASSLDRGYEQYF. The CDR3 region has the DNA TGCGCCAGCAGCTTGGACAGGGGGTATGAGCAGTACTTC. This rearrangement joins TRBV5-1 to TRBJ2-7, with TRBD1 identical over 8 bases. The V segment lost 0 bases and the J segment 7 bases; nucleotides outside the gene matches: 3. The CDR3 consists of 13 residues. Germline CDR1 SGHRS, CDR2 YFSETQ.

The chain has TRBV18 and TRBJ2-3, with D perhaps matching TRBD1 (6 bases). From germline, CDR1 is KGHSH and CDR2 LQKENI. There are 16 residues in the CDR3. The ends were cut back, 4 bases at V and 1 base at J, with 15 bases in the middle. CDR3 bases: TGTGCCAGCTCACTGACAGGTCTGGCACGCACAGATACGCAGTATTTT. This encodes CASSLTGLARTDTQYF.